The 13 T cell receptor beta chains below all came from one sample that was sequenced in a study of T-cell memory formation after mild COVID-19 (dated by TCRdb to about 2021). Libraries were constructed by 5' RACE. Sequencer: Illumina NovaSeq 6000. TCRdb reprocessed the public reads (quality trimming at Q25 with fastp, clone calling with MiXCR) and kept in-frame beta chains. Each CDR3 protein gets just one entry, which takes the most common genes and DNA from the rows behind it. This sample is represented by about 190,000 distinct CDR3 sequences; about 16% of them were singletons. The ten largest account for roughly 2.3% of the sample. Source material: PBMCs or a T cell subset sorted from them (not recorded which). These receptors all come from an adult woman who had mild COVID-19 (a few samples of this study predate the infection). The sample titles of this study are shuffled in the database, so cell type and time point are left out; the donor was told from shared clones.

The chain has TRBV20-1 and TRBJ1-2; possibly TRBD1 for D (5 bases). CDR1 and CDR2 (germline): DFQATT, SNEGSKA (reference sequence). This CDR3 region has 12 residues. Trimming removed 5 bases at V and 0 bases at J, with 7 bases between. The DNA of the CDR3 is TGCAGTGCTGGCAGGGCTAACTATGGCTACACCTTC. Its protein is CSAGRANYGYTF.

This clonotype turned up a few times. The chain uses TRBV7-3 and TRBJ1-1; 7 positions match TRBD1. After removal of 3 bases from V and 8 bases from J, the junction contained 6 bases not matched to a gene. From germline, CDR1 is SGHTA and CDR2 FQGTGA. The CDR3 totals 13 residues. In nucleotides, the CDR3 is TGTGCCAGCAGCTTGGTCCGCAGGGGGGAAGCTTTCTTT. Translated, it gives CASSLVRRGEAFF.

The chain recombines TRBV4-1 with TRBJ1-6; 9 bases line up with TRBD1. J was trimmed by 8 bases and V by 1 base; bases with no gene match: 6. Germline CDR1 and CDR2: MGHRA and YSYEKL. The CDR3 has 16 residues. The CDR3: CASSQGGQGLYSPLHF. CDR3 in DNA: TGCGCCAGCAGCCAAGGGGGACAGGGTTTATATTCACCCCTCCACTTT.

This clonotype showed up just a few times. This chain links TRBV11-2 with TRBJ1-2; possibly TRBD1 for D (5 bases). CDR1 is SGHAT, CDR2 FQNNGV, per germline. Trimming took off 5 bases at V and 2 bases at J, with 21 bases between the two ends. The CDR3 is 17 amino acids. The CDR3 reads CASSGRTRHMINYGYTF. In DNA, the CDR3 is TGTGCCAGCAGCGGAAGGACAAGACATATGATAAACTATGGCTACACCTTC.

J is TRBJ1-2 and V is TRBV3-1; 7 nucleotides line up with TRBD1. After removal of 6 bases from V and 8 bases from J, the junction contained 12 bases not matched to a gene. The CDR3 loop spans 14 amino acids. Germline V gives CDR1 LGHDT, CDR2 YNNKEL (reference sequence). CDR3: CASSLGQVASGYTF. The CDR3 coding sequence is TGTGCCAGCAGTCTTGGACAGGTCGCATCAGGCTACACCTTC.

The chain has TRBV7-9 and TRBJ1-3, with a weak D call TRBD1 (5 bases). Trimming shortened V by 1 base and J by 4 bases, and 14 bases separated the two germline ends. CDR1 is SEHNR, CDR2 FQNEAQ, per germline (reference sequence). The CDR3 is 16 amino acids. In nucleotides, the CDR3 is TGTGCCAGCAGCTTAGGTGCAGGGCTTCACGGAAACACCATATATTTT. Its translation: CASSLGAGLHGNTIYF.

The rearrangement joins TRBV15 to TRBJ2-1; D possibly corresponds to TRBD2 (5 bases). Per the germline V gene, CDR1 is LNHNV and CDR2 is YYDKDF (reference sequence). CDR3 size: 15 residues. With 0 bases removed from V and 6 bases from J, the gap between germline ends came to 12 bases. CDR3 sequence reads: CATSREARRSNEQFF. CDR3 bases: TGTGCCACCAGCAGAGAAGCGAGGAGGAGCAATGAGCAGTTCTTC.

This chain connects TRBV10-3 to TRBJ2-3, with D perhaps matching TRBD2 (5 bases). The germline V gene encodes CDR1 ENHRY and CDR2 SYGVKD. V was shortened by 5 bases and J by 3 bases, with 6 bases between the two germline ends. This CDR3 has 12 residues. CDR3 sequence reads: CAISRETDTQYF. CDR3 bases: TGTGCCATCAGTCGGGAAACAGATACGCAGTATTTT.

This clonotype was counted a few times. This chain links TRBV7-2 with TRBJ2-2, with D uncertain. Trimming shortened V by 5 bases and J by 1 base, and 8 bases separated the two germline ends. The CDR3 has 14 residues. From germline, CDR1 is SGHTA and CDR2 FQGNSA. The CDR3 nucleotides are TGTGCCAGCAGCGCGTGGGTGAACACCGGGGAGCTGTTTTTT. It specifies CASSAWVNTGELFF. Full variable domain (missing parts from reference TRBV7-2 and TRBJ2-2): GAGVSQSPSNKVTEKGKDVELRCDPISGHTALYWYRQSLGQGLEFLIYFQGNSAPDKSGLPSDRFSAERTGGSVSTLTIQRTQQEDSAVYLCASSAWVNTGELFFGEGSRLTVL.

In this sample, this clonotype turned up a few times. The V gene is TRBV10-3, the J gene TRBJ1-5, with 11 bases aligning to TRBD1. The germline CDR1 and CDR2 sequences are ENHRY and SYGVKD. The CDR3 covers 16 residues. V lost 0 bases and J lost 4; bases outside the gene matches: 2. CDR3 nucleotide sequence: TGTGCCATCAGTGAGTCCGGGACAGGGGGAAATCAGCCCCAGCATTTT. This codes for CAISESGTGGNQPQHF.

This clonotype was observed a handful of times. V usage is TRBV6-5 and J usage is TRBJ1-4; 8 bases agree with TRBD1. Germline CDR1 is MNHEY and CDR2 is SVGAGI. The trim removed 5 bases at V and 6 bases at J, leaving 8 bases unmatched. The CDR3 is 15 residues long. CDR3 sequence: CASSRQGQADEKLFF. DNA for the CDR3: TGTGCCAGCAGTCGCCAGGGACAGGCTGATGAAAAACTGTTTTTT.

V is TRBV29-1 and J is TRBJ2-7; D may match TRBD1 or TRBD2 (6 bases each). V was shortened by 5 bases and J by 5 bases, with 16 bases between the two germline ends. The CDR3 runs 13 residues. Germline V lookup: CDR1 SQVTM, CDR2 ANQGSEA. CDR3 DNA: TGCAGCGTTATCTGGGGGGCGACGAACGAGCAGTACTTC. Its protein is CSVIWGATNEQYF.

This rearrangement joins TRBV4-1 to TRBJ1-5, with D possibly matching TRBD1 (6 bases). The CDR3 has 14 amino acids. V was shortened by 3 bases and J by 4 bases, with 10 bases between the two germline ends. CDR1 MGHRA and CDR2 YSYEKL come from the germline V gene. This CDR3 reads CASSHAGANQPQHF. The CDR3, as DNA: TGCGCCAGCAGCCACGCAGGGGCGAATCAGCCCCAGCATTTT.